This TCR beta chain was captured by sequencing in a study of T cell responses to AZD1222 COVID-19 vaccine. For this clone: The antigen is not known.

Data came from immunoSEQ multiplex PCR; TCRdb stores just in-frame clones and leaves some out. Of about 100,000 clones in the sample, around 87% were seen once. General study points: Only a handful of individuals given AZD1222 were seropositive at baseline.

The CDR3 spans 16 residues. Germline CDR1 MDHEN, CDR2 SYDVKM. The ends lost 5 bases at V and 4 bases at J; junction bases unmatched: 12. Sequenced here: peripheral blood, sampled on day 0 of MenACWY control vaccination. This chain uses TRBV28 with TRBJ2-7; TRBD1 matches at 9 bases. The sequence was obtained from an adult in good health. This CDR3 reads CASSPPGQGFPYEQYF. The CDR3 DNA is TGTGCCAGCAGTCCCCCGGGACAGGGTTTCCCGTACGAGCAGTACTTC.